This TCR beta chain was recorded in a study of cytomegalovirus exposure and HLA in healthy donors. Notes on the study in general: Looking again later, the authors saw that most CMV-associated TCR beta chains seemed HLA-restricted.

Trimming removed 2 bases from V and 3 bases from J, with 13 bases in between. The length of the CDR3 is 16 residues. CDR1 is MNHEY and CDR2 is SMNVEV in the germline V gene (reference sequence). As regards this clone: Its antigen is not known.

In the PCR, 60 Vbeta and 13 Jbeta primers were used. This table comes from immunoSEQ multiplex PCR, and its TCRdb copy is limited to in-frame clones, with some not included. The sample yields around 140,000 clones, 80% seen once. This chain uses TRBV27 with TRBJ1-4; D gene ambiguous. The receptor was derived from a man aged 35 to 55 in good health and CMV-seronegative. Sequencing was carried out using PBMCs. The CDR3 loop is CASSLAQSSANEKLFF. In DNA form, the CDR3 reads TGTGCCAGCAGTTTAGCACAGTCCTCCGCTAATGAAAAACTGTTTTTT.